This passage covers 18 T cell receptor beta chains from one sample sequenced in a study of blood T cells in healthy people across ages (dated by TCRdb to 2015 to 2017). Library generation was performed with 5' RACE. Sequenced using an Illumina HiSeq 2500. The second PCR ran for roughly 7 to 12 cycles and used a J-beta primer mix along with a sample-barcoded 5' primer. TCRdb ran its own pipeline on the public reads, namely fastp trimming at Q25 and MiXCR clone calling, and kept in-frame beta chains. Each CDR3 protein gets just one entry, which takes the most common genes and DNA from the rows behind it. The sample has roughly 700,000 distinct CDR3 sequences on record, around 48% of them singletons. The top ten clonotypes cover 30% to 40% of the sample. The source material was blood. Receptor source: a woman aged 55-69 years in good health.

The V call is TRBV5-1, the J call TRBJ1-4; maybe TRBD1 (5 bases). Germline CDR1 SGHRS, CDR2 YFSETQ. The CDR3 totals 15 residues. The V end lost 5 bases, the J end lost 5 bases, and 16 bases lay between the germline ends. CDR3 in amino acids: CASSSVGGVNEKLFF. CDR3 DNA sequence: TGCGCCAGCAGTAGTGTCGGGGGAGTGAATGAAAAACTGTTTTTT.

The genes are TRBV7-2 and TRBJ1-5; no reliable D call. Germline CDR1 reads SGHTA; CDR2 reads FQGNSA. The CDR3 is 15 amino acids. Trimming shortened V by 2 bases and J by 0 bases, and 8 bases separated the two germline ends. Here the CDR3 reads CASSLNLNSNQPQHF. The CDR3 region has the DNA TGTGCCAGCAGCTTAAATCTGAATAGCAATCAGCCCCAGCATTTT.

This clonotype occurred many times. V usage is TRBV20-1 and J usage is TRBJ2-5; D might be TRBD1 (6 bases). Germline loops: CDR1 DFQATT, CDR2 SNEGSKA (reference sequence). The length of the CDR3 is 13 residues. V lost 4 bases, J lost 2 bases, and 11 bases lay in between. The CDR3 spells CSATRTVQETQYF. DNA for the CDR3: TGCAGTGCTACCCGGACAGTACAAGAGACCCAGTACTTC.

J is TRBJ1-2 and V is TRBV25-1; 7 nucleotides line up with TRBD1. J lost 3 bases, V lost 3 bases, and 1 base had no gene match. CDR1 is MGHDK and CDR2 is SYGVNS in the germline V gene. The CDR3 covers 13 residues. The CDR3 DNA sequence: TGTGCCAGCAGTGAGACAGGGTACTATGGCTACACCTTC. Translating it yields CASSETGYYGYTF.

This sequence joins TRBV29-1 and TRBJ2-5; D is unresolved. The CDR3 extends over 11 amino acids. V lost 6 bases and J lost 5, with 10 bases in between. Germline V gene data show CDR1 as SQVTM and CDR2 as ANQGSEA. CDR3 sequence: CSVYKGETQYF. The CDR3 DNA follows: TGCAGCGTATATAAGGGTGAGACCCAGTACTTC.

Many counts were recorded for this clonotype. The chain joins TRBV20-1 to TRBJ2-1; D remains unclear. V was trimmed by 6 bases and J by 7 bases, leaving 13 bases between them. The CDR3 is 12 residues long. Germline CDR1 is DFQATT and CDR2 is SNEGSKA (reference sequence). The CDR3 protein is CSAPVTLNEQFF. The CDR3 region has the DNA TGCAGTGCCCCTGTTACGTTGAATGAGCAGTTCTTC.

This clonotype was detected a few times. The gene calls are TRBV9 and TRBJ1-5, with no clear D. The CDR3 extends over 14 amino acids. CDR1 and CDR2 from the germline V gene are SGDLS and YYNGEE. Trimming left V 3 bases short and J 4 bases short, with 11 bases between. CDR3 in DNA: TGTGCCAGCAGCGCTACGAGTGGTAATCAGCCCCAGCATTTT. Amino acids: CASSATSGNQPQHF.

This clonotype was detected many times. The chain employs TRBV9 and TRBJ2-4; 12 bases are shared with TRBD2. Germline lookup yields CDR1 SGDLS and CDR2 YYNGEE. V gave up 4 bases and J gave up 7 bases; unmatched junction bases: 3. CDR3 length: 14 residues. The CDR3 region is CASSRTSGTNIQYF. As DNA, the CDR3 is TGTGCCAGCAGCCGGACTAGCGGGACGAACATTCAGTACTTC. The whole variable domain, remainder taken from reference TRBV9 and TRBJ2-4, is DSGVTQTPKHLITATGQRVTLRCSPRSGDLSVYWYQQSLDQGLQFLIQYYNGEERAKGNILERFSAQQFPDLHSELNLSSLELGDSALYFCASSRTSGTNIQYFGAGTRLSVL.

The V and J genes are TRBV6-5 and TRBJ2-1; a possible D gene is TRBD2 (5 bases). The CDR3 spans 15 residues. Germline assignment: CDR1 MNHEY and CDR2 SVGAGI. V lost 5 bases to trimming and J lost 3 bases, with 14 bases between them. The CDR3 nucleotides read TGTGCCAGCAGTACCGAGGGAACAGTCTACAATGAGCAGTTCTTC. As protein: CASSTEGTVYNEQFF.

CDR3 DNA: TGCGCCAGCAGCCAAGACGAGGGGCAGGGGTATAATTCACCCCTCCACTTT. Encoded protein: CASSQDEGQGYNSPLHF. The rearrangement joins TRBV4-3 to TRBJ1-6; tentatively, D is TRBD1 (6 bases). Germline CDR1 LGHNA, CDR2 YSLEER. V was pared by 0 bases and J by 4 bases, with 13 bases between. This CDR3 comprises 17 residues.

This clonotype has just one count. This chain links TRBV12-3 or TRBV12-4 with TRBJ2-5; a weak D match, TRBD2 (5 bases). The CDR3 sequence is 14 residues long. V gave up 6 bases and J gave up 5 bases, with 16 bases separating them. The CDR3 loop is CASSQGLGGETQYF. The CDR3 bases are TGTGCCAGCAGCCAAGGACTGGGCGGCGAGACCCAGTACTTC.

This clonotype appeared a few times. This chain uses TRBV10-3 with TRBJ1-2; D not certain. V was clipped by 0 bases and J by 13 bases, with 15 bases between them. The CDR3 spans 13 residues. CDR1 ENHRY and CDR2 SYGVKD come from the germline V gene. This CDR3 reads CAISESKTGGGTF. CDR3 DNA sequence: TGTGCCATCAGTGAGTCTAAGACTGGTGGCGGCACCTTC.

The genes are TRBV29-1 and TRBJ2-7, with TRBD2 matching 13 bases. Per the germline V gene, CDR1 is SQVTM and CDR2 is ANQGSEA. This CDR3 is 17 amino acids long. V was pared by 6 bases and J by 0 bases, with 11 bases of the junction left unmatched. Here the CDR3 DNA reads TGCAGCGTGCAAACGTCTTGGACTAGCGGGAGCTCCTACGAGCAGTACTTC. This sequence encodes CSVQTSWTSGSSYEQYF.

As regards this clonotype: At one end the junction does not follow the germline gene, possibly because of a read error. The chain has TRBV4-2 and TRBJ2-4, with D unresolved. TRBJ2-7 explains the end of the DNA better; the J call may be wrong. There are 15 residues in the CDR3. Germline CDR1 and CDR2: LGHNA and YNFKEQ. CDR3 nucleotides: TGTGCCGGCAGCCAAGGTGGGCAAGCAGCCTACGAGCAGTACTTC. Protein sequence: CAGSQGGQAAYEQYF.

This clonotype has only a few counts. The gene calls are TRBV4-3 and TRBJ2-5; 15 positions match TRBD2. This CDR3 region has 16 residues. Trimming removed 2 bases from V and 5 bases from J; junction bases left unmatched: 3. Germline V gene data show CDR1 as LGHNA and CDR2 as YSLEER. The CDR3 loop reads CASSQRGLAGGETQYF. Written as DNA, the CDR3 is TGCGCCAGCAGCCAACGCGGACTAGCGGGAGGGGAGACCCAGTACTTC.

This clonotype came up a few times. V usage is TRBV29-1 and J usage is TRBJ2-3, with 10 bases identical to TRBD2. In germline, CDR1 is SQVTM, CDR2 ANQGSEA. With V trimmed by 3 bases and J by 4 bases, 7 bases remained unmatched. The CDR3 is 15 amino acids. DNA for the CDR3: TGCAGCGTTGACGTCCGCCTAGCGGGAGCAGATACGCAGTATTTT. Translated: CSVDVRLAGADTQYF.

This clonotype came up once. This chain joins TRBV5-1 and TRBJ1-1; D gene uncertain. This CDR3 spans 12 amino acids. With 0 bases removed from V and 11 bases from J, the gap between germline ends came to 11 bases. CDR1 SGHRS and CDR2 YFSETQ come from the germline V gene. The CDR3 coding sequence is TGCGCCAGCAGCTTGGAAGGGTTCGGGGCTTTCTTT. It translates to CASSLEGFGAFF.

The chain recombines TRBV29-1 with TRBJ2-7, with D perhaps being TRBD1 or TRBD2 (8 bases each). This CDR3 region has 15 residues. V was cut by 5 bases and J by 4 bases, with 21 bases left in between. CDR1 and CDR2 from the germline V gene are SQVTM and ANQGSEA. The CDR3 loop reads CSVLRGLAGVYEQYF. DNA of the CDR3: TGCAGCGTTCTCAGGGGGCTAGCGGGCGTGTACGAGCAGTACTTC.